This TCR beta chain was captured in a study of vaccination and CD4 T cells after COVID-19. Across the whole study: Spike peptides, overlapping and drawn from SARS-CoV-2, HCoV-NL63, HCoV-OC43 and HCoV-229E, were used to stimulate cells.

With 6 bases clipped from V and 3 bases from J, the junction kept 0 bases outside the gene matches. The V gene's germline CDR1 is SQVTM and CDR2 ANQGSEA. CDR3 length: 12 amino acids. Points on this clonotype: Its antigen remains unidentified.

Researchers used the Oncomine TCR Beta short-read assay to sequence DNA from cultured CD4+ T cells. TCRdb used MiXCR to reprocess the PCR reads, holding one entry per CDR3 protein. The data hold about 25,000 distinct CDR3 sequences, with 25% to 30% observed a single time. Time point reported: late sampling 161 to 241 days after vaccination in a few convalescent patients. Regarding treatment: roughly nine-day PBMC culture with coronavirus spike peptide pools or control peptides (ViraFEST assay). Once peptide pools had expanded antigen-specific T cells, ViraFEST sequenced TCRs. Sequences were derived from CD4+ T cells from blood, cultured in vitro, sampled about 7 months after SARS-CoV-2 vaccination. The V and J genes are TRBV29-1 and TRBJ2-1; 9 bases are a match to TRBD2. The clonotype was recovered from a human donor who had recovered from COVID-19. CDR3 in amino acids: CSVTSGYNEQFF. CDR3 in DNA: TGCAGCGTGACTAGCGGCTACAATGAGCAGTTCTTC.